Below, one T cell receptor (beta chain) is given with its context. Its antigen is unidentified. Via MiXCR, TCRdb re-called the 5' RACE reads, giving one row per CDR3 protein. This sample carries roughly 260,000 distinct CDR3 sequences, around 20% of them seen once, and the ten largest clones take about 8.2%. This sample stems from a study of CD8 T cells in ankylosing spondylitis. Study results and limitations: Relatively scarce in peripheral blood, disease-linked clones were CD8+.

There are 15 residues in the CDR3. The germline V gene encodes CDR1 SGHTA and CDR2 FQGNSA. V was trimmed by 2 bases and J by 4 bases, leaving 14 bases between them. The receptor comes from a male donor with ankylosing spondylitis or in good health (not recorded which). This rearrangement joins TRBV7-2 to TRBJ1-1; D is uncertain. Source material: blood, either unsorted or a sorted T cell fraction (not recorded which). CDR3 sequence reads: CASSLRVPTGTEAFF. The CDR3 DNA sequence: TGTGCCAGCAGCTTAAGGGTCCCCACGGGCACTGAAGCTTTCTTT.